The 24 T cell receptor beta chains in this list originate from one sample, sequenced in a study of blood T cell repertoires in COVID-19. This table comes from immunoSEQ multiplex PCR, and its TCRdb copy is limited to in-frame clones, with some not included. Found here are about 160,000 clones, 80% to 95% of them singletons; the top ten hold around 4.6%. The sample was peripheral blood. These receptors were obtained from a woman aged 45 to 65 with acute or convalescent COVID-19.

The chain combines TRBV7-9 with TRBJ2-7; unclear D gene. CDR3 length: 12 amino acids. The germline V gene encodes CDR1 SEHNR and CDR2 FQNEAQ (reference sequence). Between the trimmed V and J ends, which lost 6 bases and 0 bases, there was a span of 6 bases. CDR3 amino acids: CASSQISYEQYF. CDR3 in DNA: TGTGCCAGCAGTCAGATCTCCTACGAGCAGTACTTC.

The rearrangement uses TRBV28 and TRBJ1-3; D is unresolved. Trimming left V 10 bases short and J 4 bases short, with 20 bases between. CDR1 MDHEN and CDR2 SYDVKM come from the germline V gene. This CDR3 spans 15 amino acids. Here the CDR3 reads CATLAGSLGGNTIYF. In DNA, the CDR3 is TGTGCCACTTTGGCCGGGTCCCTCGGAGGAAACACCATATATTTT.

V and J are TRBV30 and TRBJ1-5; weak D call: TRBD1 (5 bases). Germline V gives CDR1 GTSNPN, CDR2 SVGIG (reference sequence). Deletions cut 0 bases from V and 1 base from J, with 7 bases between. The CDR3 consists of 14 residues. CDR3 nucleotide sequence: TGTGCCTGGAGTGTAGGGGTCAGCAATCAGCCCCAGCATTTT. Residues: CAWSVGVSNQPQHF.

The V and J genes are TRBV5-4 and TRBJ2-7; the match to TRBD1 covers 7 bases. CDR1 and CDR2 from the germline V gene are SGHNT and YYREEE (reference sequence). This CDR3 spans 15 amino acids. V gave up 4 bases and J gave up 5 bases; unmatched junction bases: 12. This CDR3 reads CASSTVTGSEDEQYF. Written as DNA, the CDR3 is TGTGCCAGCAGCACCGTGACAGGGTCAGAAGACGAGCAGTACTTC.

The J gene is TRBJ2-1, the V gene TRBV25-1; possibly TRBD2 for D (6 bases). The CDR3 runs to 15 residues. V was pared by 3 bases and J by 4 bases, with 13 bases between. Germline-derived CDR1 and CDR2 are MGHDK and SYGVNS. The CDR3 region has the DNA TGTGCCAGCAGTGAGCCGGGACTCATATACAATGAGCAGTTCTTC. Protein: CASSEPGLIYNEQFF.

The V and J genes are TRBV7-8 and TRBJ1-6; 7 bases agree with TRBD1. The germline V gene encodes CDR1 SGHVS and CDR2 FQNEAQ. This CDR3 has 14 residues. The V segment lost 4 bases and the J segment 7 bases; nucleotides outside the gene matches: 4. The CDR3 DNA follows: TGTGCCAGCAGCTCGACAGGGAGGAATTCACCCCTCCACTTT. Translation gives CASSSTGRNSPLHF.

This chain uses TRBV7-2 with TRBJ1-1; D possibly corresponds to TRBD1 (5 bases). V lost 5 bases and J lost 5, with 21 bases in between. Germline CDR1 SGHTA, CDR2 FQGNSA. The CDR3 sequence is 16 residues long. The CDR3 here is CASSLRGFRERTEAFF. The CDR3 DNA sequence: TGTGCCAGCAGCCTACGGGGGTTTCGGGAAAGGACTGAAGCTTTCTTT.

The chain links TRBV19 to TRBJ1-1; tentatively, D is TRBD1 (6 bases). The CDR3 spans 15 residues. V lost 7 bases, J lost 4 bases, and 19 bases lay in between. In germline, CDR1 is LNHDA, CDR2 SQIVND (reference sequence). This CDR3 reads CASTLEGGGGTEAFF. The CDR3 DNA follows: TGTGCCAGTACCCTAGAAGGAGGGGGGGGCACTGAAGCTTTCTTT.

The sample holds a few counts of this clone. The chain is built from TRBV19 and TRBJ2-7; 7 nucleotides line up with TRBD1. The J segment lost 1 base and the V segment lost 5 bases, leaving 11 bases of the junction unmatched. The CDR3 length is 16 residues. Germline lookup yields CDR1 LNHDA and CDR2 SQIVND (reference sequence). The CDR3 DNA sequence: TGTGCCAGTAGTGCTGATGAAGGGGGCGCTTCCTACGAGCAGTACTTC. It specifies CASSADEGGASYEQYF.

The chain combines TRBV10-3 with TRBJ2-6; D is perhaps TRBD1 (5 bases). CDR3 length: 15 amino acids. Germline loops: CDR1 ENHRY, CDR2 SYGVKD. V was clipped by 6 bases and J by 1 base, with 10 bases between them. CDR3 in amino acids: CAIRVRVSGANVLTF. The CDR3 DNA reads TGTGCCATCAGAGTCAGGGTATCTGGGGCCAACGTCCTGACTTTC.

The V call is TRBV28, the J call TRBJ1-5; TRBD1 agrees at 9 bases. Trimming took 6 bases from V and 2 from J; bases not matched to a gene: 8. CDR1 is MDHEN and CDR2 is SYDVKM in the germline V gene. The CDR3 runs 16 residues. This CDR3 reads CASSPDRGRGNQPQHF. CDR3 nucleotide sequence: TGTGCCAGCAGCCCCGACAGGGGGAGAGGCAATCAGCCCCAGCATTTT.

The chain uses TRBV28 and TRBJ2-7; 10 bases are shared with TRBD1. Germline CDR1 MDHEN, CDR2 SYDVKM. The CDR3 runs to 14 residues. The V gene end was trimmed by 5 bases and the J gene end by 3 bases; junction bases not matched to a gene: 4. This CDR3 reads CASSPGTGDYEQYF. The CDR3 nucleotides are TGTGCCAGCAGTCCCGGGACAGGGGACTACGAGCAGTACTTC.

This chain connects TRBV24-1 to TRBJ2-1; 8 bases align to TRBD2. The length of the CDR3 is 16 residues. J gave up 6 bases and V 5 bases, and 11 bases lay outside the gene matches. The germline V gene has CDR1 KGHDR and CDR2 SFDVKD. CDR3 residues: CATSGGMAGGPNEQFF. DNA for the CDR3: TGTGCCACCAGTGGTGGGATGGCGGGAGGTCCCAATGAGCAGTTCTTC.

V and J are TRBV5-4 and TRBJ2-2; 11 bases fit TRBD1. Losses at the gene ends were 4 bases for V and 6 bases for J; bases not matched to a gene: 8. This CDR3 spans 16 amino acids. Germline assignment: CDR1 SGHNT and CDR2 YYREEE (reference sequence). The DNA of the CDR3 is TGTGCCAGCAGCCGACCGGGACAGGGGGTTGCCGGGGAGCTGTTTTTT. It translates to CASSRPGQGVAGELFF.

The V gene is TRBV3-1 (or the pseudogene TRBV3-2), the J gene TRBJ1-2; D gene uncertain. Germline CDR1 reads LGHDT; CDR2 reads YNNKEL (reference sequence). Trimming took off 6 bases at V and 7 bases at J, with 9 bases between the two ends. The CDR3 contains 11 residues. The CDR3 DNA sequence: TGTGCCAGCAGTTCTCCGGGTGGCTACACCTTC. Amino acids: CASSSPGGYTF.

The genes are TRBV28 and TRBJ1-6; possible D gene TRBD1, 5 bases. This CDR3 contains 15 residues. The germline V gene encodes CDR1 MDHEN and CDR2 SYDVKM. V gave up 7 bases and J gave up 9 bases, with 19 bases separating them. The CDR3 is CASTPTGRSGSPLHF. DNA for the CDR3: TGTGCCAGCACCCCCACAGGAAGGTCGGGTTCACCCCTCCACTTT.

The chain carries TRBV30 and TRBJ1-1; 9 bases are shared with TRBD1. The CDR3 is 15 residues long. The germline CDR1 and CDR2 sequences are GTSNPN and SVGIG (reference sequence). Trimming took 7 bases from V and 4 from J; bases not matched to a gene: 13. The CDR3 region has the DNA TGTGCCTACTCGGGGACAGGGATAAAGGGCACTGAAGCTTTCTTT. This sequence encodes CAYSGTGIKGTEAFF.

The chain combines TRBV27 with TRBJ2-3; TRBD2 is a possible D gene (7 bases). Trimming shortened V by 10 bases and J by 0 bases, and 20 bases separated the two germline ends. The CDR3 extends over 16 amino acids. Germline CDR1 MNHEY, CDR2 SMNVEV (reference sequence). CDR3 sequence reads: CATGGGGGYSTDTQYF. CDR3 DNA: TGTGCCACCGGTGGGGGAGGGGGTTATAGCACAGATACGCAGTATTTT.

The chain is built from TRBV5-1 and TRBJ1-6; maybe TRBD1 (5 bases). Germline V gene lookup returns CDR1 SGHRS and CDR2 YFSETQ. V was cut by 0 bases and J by 6 bases, with 13 bases left in between. The CDR3 runs 16 residues. CDR3 sequence (DNA): TGCGCCAGCAGCTTGGACAGGTTATACGGTAATTCACCCCTCCACTTT. Translating it yields CASSLDRLYGNSPLHF.

The CDR3 loop is CASGGQGANNEQFF. As DNA, the CDR3 is TGTGCCAGTGGGGGACAGGGGGCAAACAATGAGCAGTTCTTC. The V and J genes are TRBV19 and TRBJ2-1; 12 positions match TRBD1. Germline assignment: CDR1 LNHDA and CDR2 SQIVND (reference sequence). V shed 8 bases, J shed 5 bases, and the junction held 4 bases outside the gene matches. The CDR3 extends over 14 amino acids.

As for this clone: Other DNA sequences in this specimen translate into the identical CDR3. The rearrangement joins TRBV7-3 to TRBJ1-1, with 8 positions matching TRBD1. Germline V lookup: CDR1 SGHTA, CDR2 FQGTGA. There are 14 residues in the CDR3. V was pared by 5 bases and J by 4 bases, with 6 bases of the junction left unmatched. For the CDR3, the DNA is TGTGCCAGCAGCCCCGGGACAGGTTCCACTGAAGCTTTCTTT. Its protein product is CASSPGTGSTEAFF.

This rearrangement joins TRBV13 to TRBJ1-6, with TRBD1 identical over 8 bases. CDR1 is PRHDT and CDR2 is FYEKMQ in the germline V gene (reference sequence). The CDR3 extends over 15 amino acids. Trimming cost V 4 bases and J 8 bases; bases outside gene matches: 7. CDR3 in DNA: TGTGCCAGCAGCTATAGACAGGGGAGGGATTCACCCCTCCACTTT. It codes for CASSYRQGRDSPLHF.

The gene calls are TRBV28 and TRBJ1-5; no definite D call. The CDR3 runs to 15 residues. Per the germline V gene, CDR1 is MDHEN and CDR2 is SYDVKM. Trimming shortened V by 2 bases and J by 0 bases, and 8 bases separated the two germline ends. Here the CDR3 reads CASSLQQYSNQPQHF. In nucleotides, the CDR3 is TGTGCCAGCAGTTTACAACAGTATAGCAATCAGCCCCAGCATTTT.

This chain joins TRBV5-6 and TRBJ2-3; unclear D gene. CDR3 size: 13 residues. The germline gives CDR1 SGHDT, CDR2 YYEEEE. V shed 4 bases and J shed 6 bases, with 12 bases lying between them. For the CDR3, the DNA is TGTGCCAGCAGCGTAAGAGGTGTGGATACGCAGTATTTT. It yields the protein CASSVRGVDTQYF.